Below, 27 T cell receptor beta chains from the same sample are listed, as sequenced in a study of T cell responses to AZD1222 COVID-19 vaccine. Data came from immunoSEQ multiplex PCR; TCRdb stores just in-frame clones and leaves some out. The table includes 100,000 to 150,000 clones, just over 90% detected once. The sample in question was peripheral blood, obtained 28 days after the second AZD1222 dose. Every receptor here comes from an adult who received the AZD1222 COVID-19 vaccine.

This rearrangement joins TRBV10-3 to TRBJ1-3, with D hard to call. There are 13 residues in the CDR3. Germline values: CDR1 ENHRY, CDR2 SYGVKD. V was shortened by 10 bases and J by 7 bases, with 17 bases between the two germline ends. CDR3 in DNA: TGTGCCACCGCCCTAGGAGGAGGGAACACCATATATTTT. Its translation: CATALGGGNTIYF.

This clone was counted a few times. CDR3 region: CASSKTPINTGELFF. CDR3 nucleotides: TGTGCCAGCAGTAAGACCCCTATAAACACCGGGGAGCTGTTTTTT. The genes are TRBV2 and TRBJ2-2, with D uncertain. Deletions cut 5 bases from V and 2 bases from J, with 12 bases between. This CDR3 region has 15 residues. Germline V gene sequence: CDR1 SNHLY, CDR2 FYNNEI.

V gene TRBV19 combines with J gene TRBJ1-2; no firm D call. Trimming took 8 bases from V and 5 from J, leaving 18 bases between them. The germline V gene has CDR1 LNHDA and CDR2 SQIVND (reference sequence). The CDR3 runs to 14 residues. CDR3 nucleotide sequence: TGTGCCAGTGCGCCGACAACCGAAGGGTATGGCTACACCTTC. Amino acids: CASAPTTEGYGYTF.

The chain recombines TRBV3-1 (or the pseudogene TRBV3-2) with TRBJ1-2; tentatively, D is TRBD1 (5 bases). V was cut by 0 bases and J by 5 bases, with 19 bases left in between. Germline loops: CDR1 LGHDT, CDR2 YNNKEL (reference sequence). The CDR3 is 17 residues long. The CDR3 loop reads CASSQESSGALRYGYTF. As DNA, the CDR3 is TGTGCCAGCAGCCAAGAGAGCTCCGGGGCGCTCCGGTATGGCTACACCTTC.

This clone was seen just once. In DNA form, the CDR3 reads TGTGCCAGCAGCCAAGCTCCGCGCAGGGCAGATACGCAGTATTTT. Its translation is CASSQAPRRADTQYF. This chain uses TRBV3-1 (or the pseudogene TRBV3-2) with TRBJ2-3; D may be TRBD1 (5 bases). The CDR3 is 15 amino acids. Trimming removed 1 base at V and 4 bases at J, with 12 bases between. CDR1 LGHDT and CDR2 YNNKEL come from the germline V gene (reference sequence).

V gene TRBV11-1 combines with J gene TRBJ2-7; TRBD1 might be the D (7 bases). The CDR3 contains 14 residues. Germline CDR1 reads SGHAT; CDR2 reads FQDESV (reference sequence). V dropped 5 bases and J dropped 2 bases, with 13 bases sitting between them. CDR3 DNA: TGTGCCAGCAGCCCAGGGGGGCCTCCCTACGAGCAGTACTTC. Its protein is CASSPGGPPYEQYF.

On this clone: A junction boundary mismatches the germline segment, possibly from a read error. This chain links TRBV7-9 with TRBJ2-1; TRBD1 is a possible D gene (5 bases). CDR3 length: 15 residues. Germline CDR1 and CDR2: SEHNR and FQNEAQ (reference sequence). CDR3 amino acids: CASSLRGSPPNGQFF. The CDR3 DNA follows: TGTGCCAGCAGCTTAAGGGGTTCGCCACCTAATGGGCAGTTCTTC.

V usage is TRBV5-1 and J usage is TRBJ1-3; no firm D call. Trimming took 0 bases from V and 1 from J, leaving 5 bases between them. This CDR3 is 14 amino acids long. Germline values: CDR1 SGHRS, CDR2 YFSETQ. In DNA, the CDR3 is TGCGCCAGCAGCTTGGCAGAGTCTGGAAACACCATATATTTT. Residues: CASSLAESGNTIYF.

This clone rates as medium-sized. The CDR3 loop is CASTSAPSYNEQFF. CDR3 bases: TGTGCCAGCACGTCGGCGCCCTCCTACAATGAGCAGTTCTTC. V and J are TRBV2 and TRBJ2-1; D gene unclear. Trimming pared 7 bases from V and 0 bases from J, leaving 10 bases between. This CDR3 is 14 amino acids long. Germline V gene lookup returns CDR1 SNHLY and CDR2 FYNNEI.

V usage is TRBV7-9 and J usage is TRBJ2-5; 8 nucleotides align to TRBD1. CDR3 size: 15 residues. The germline CDR1 and CDR2 sequences are SEHNR and FQNEAQ (reference sequence). Trimming removed 0 bases from V and 4 bases from J; junction bases left unmatched: 4. The CDR3 DNA reads TGTGCCAGCAGCTTAGCCTGGACAGGGCCAGAGACCCAGTACTTC. Amino acids: CASSLAWTGPETQYF.

This sequence joins TRBV24-1 and TRBJ1-5, with 12 bases matching TRBD1. V lost 9 bases, J lost 6 bases, and 11 bases stayed unmatched. There are 16 residues in the CDR3. Looked up from germline, CDR1 is KGHDR and CDR2 is SFDVKD. CDR3 in DNA: TGTGCCACCGAACTGGGACAGGGGGCGCCGAGTCAGCCCCAGCATTTT. Residues: CATELGQGAPSQPQHF.

The genes are TRBV14 and TRBJ2-3; weak D call: TRBD2 (6 bases). Germline V gene data show CDR1 as SGHDN and CDR2 as FVKESK. This CDR3 is 16 amino acids long. The ends were cut back, 4 bases at V and 3 bases at J, with 17 bases in the middle. CDR3 sequence (DNA): TGTGCCAGCAGCCTAATGGAGGGAGTGTTTACAGATACGCAGTATTTT. Its translation is CASSLMEGVFTDTQYF.

The rearrangement links TRBV5-8 to TRBJ2-1; possible D gene TRBD2, 5 bases. The germline V gene has CDR1 SGHTS and CDR2 YDEGEE. The germline V and J ends were trimmed by 2 bases and 7 bases, with 16 bases remaining between them. The CDR3 runs 15 residues. CDR3 in DNA: TGTGCCAGCAGCTTCGTGGGGAGCTGGAGAAATGAGCAGTTCTTC. Residues: CASSFVGSWRNEQFF.

This chain joins TRBV10-3 and TRBJ1-4, with D possibly matching TRBD1 (5 bases). The ends were cut back, 4 bases at V and 2 bases at J, with 8 bases in the middle. CDR1 ENHRY and CDR2 SYGVKD come from the germline V gene. CDR3 length: 14 residues. The CDR3: CAISGRGTNEKLFF. The DNA of the CDR3 is TGTGCCATCAGTGGACGGGGGACTAATGAAAAACTGTTTTTT.

The chain is built from TRBV30 and TRBJ2-7; TRBD2 might be the D (5 bases). V was clipped by 2 bases and J by 7 bases, with 18 bases between them. This CDR3 comprises 14 residues. CDR1 and CDR2 (germline): GTSNPN, SVGIG (reference sequence). Here the CDR3 reads CAWSRREFKIEQYF. The DNA for the CDR3 is TGTGCCTGGAGTAGAAGGGAGTTTAAAATAGAGCAGTACTTC.

This clone appeared once. The CDR3 reads CASSQKTGLAGTDTQYF. DNA for the CDR3: TGTGCCAGCAGCCAAAAGACGGGACTAGCGGGAACAGATACGCAGTATTTT. This rearrangement joins TRBV4-2 to TRBJ2-3, with 13 positions matching TRBD2. The trim removed 2 bases at V and 3 bases at J, leaving 5 bases unmatched. CDR1 and CDR2 (germline): LGHNA, YNFKEQ. This CDR3 is built from 17 residues.

The table lists this clone with a few counts. This sample also contains other DNA sequences that code for the same CDR3. V gene TRBV6-5 combines with J gene TRBJ2-1; D is perhaps TRBD2 (5 bases). CDR3 size: 14 residues. Germline values: CDR1 MNHEY, CDR2 SVGAGI. The germline V and J ends were trimmed by 0 bases and 4 bases, with 7 bases remaining between them. CDR3 sequence (DNA): TGTGCCAGCAGTTACTCGAGGGTATACAATGAGCAGTTCTTC. It is translated as CASSYSRVYNEQFF.

V usage is TRBV6-1 and J usage is TRBJ2-7; TRBD1 might be the D (6 bases). The germline V and J ends were trimmed by 2 bases and 4 bases, with 15 bases remaining between them. The CDR3 length is 15 residues. CDR1 and CDR2 from the germline V gene are MNHNS and SASEGT. The CDR3 coding sequence is TGTGCCAGCAGTGAACTATACAGGGCCGAATACGAGCAGTACTTC. This gives the protein CASSELYRAEYEQYF.

This chain uses TRBV6-1 with TRBJ2-1, with a tentative D call TRBD1 (5 bases). This CDR3 is built from 18 residues. V dropped 1 base and J dropped 0 bases, with 16 bases sitting between them. Germline V lookup: CDR1 MNHNS, CDR2 SASEGT. The DNA for the CDR3 is TGTGCCAGCAGTGAAGTTGGGGCTAGTCACAGCTCCTACAATGAGCAGTTCTTC. Protein sequence: CASSEVGASHSSYNEQFF.

The chain carries TRBV28 and TRBJ1-2, with a possible D match to TRBD1 (5 bases). Germline CDR1 is MDHEN and CDR2 is SYDVKM. V was pared by 6 bases and J by 6 bases, with 14 bases between. This CDR3 contains 13 residues. The chain's CDR3 is CASRIDSRHGYTF. CDR3 nucleotide sequence: TGTGCCAGCAGGATAGACAGTAGGCATGGCTACACCTTC.

The chain is built from TRBV27 and TRBJ1-1; tentatively, D is TRBD1 (6 bases). This CDR3 is 16 amino acids long. CDR1 is MNHEY and CDR2 is SMNVEV in the germline V gene (reference sequence). Deletions cut 5 bases from V and 0 bases from J, with 16 bases between. DNA for the CDR3: TGTGCCAGCAGTCGCCGGGACACCACTCTGAACACTGAAGCTTTCTTT. Residues: CASSRRDTTLNTEAFF.

The chain combines TRBV5-4 with TRBJ2-3, with no clear D. V shed 4 bases and J shed 2 bases, with 8 bases lying between them. Per germline, CDR1 SGHNT and CDR2 YYREEE (reference sequence). CDR3 size: 13 residues. The CDR3 spells CASSIEPTDTQYF. DNA of the CDR3: TGTGCCAGCAGCATAGAGCCCACAGATACGCAGTATTTT.

This chain links TRBV7-3 with TRBJ2-3, with D perhaps assigned TRBD1 or TRBD2 (6 bases each). V shed 2 bases and J shed 2 bases, with 8 bases lying between them. Per the germline V gene, CDR1 is SGHTA and CDR2 is FQGTGA. This CDR3 is 14 amino acids long. The CDR3 sequence is CASSLGGLTDTQYF. CDR3 bases: TGTGCCAGCAGCTTAGGGGGGCTCACAGATACGCAGTATTTT. Looking up the rest from reference TRBV7-3 and TRBJ2-3 gives the full variable domain: GAGVSQTPSNKVTEKGKYVELRCDPISGHTALYWYRQSLGQGPEFLIYFQGTGAADDSGLPNDRFFAVRPEGSVSTLKIQRTERGDSAVYLCASSLGGLTDTQYFGPGTRLTVL.

V and J are TRBV2 and TRBJ2-7, with D hard to call. Per the germline V gene, CDR1 is SNHLY and CDR2 is FYNNEI. The CDR3 consists of 13 residues. V gave up 7 bases and J gave up 0 bases, with 10 bases separating them. CDR3 sequence reads: CASNTVSSYEQYF. The DNA for the CDR3 is TGTGCCAGCAACACAGTGTCCTCCTACGAGCAGTACTTC.

This rearrangement joins TRBV28 to TRBJ1-2; D call uncertain. Germline assignment: CDR1 MDHEN and CDR2 SYDVKM. This CDR3 is built from 11 residues. Trimming took 6 bases from V and 2 from J, leaving 4 bases between them. CDR3 loop: CASRGNYGYTF. CDR3 coding DNA: TGTGCCAGCAGAGGGAACTATGGCTACACCTTC.

J is TRBJ1-5 and V is TRBV28; D is perhaps TRBD1 (5 bases). Trimming shortened V by 8 bases and J by 9 bases, and 14 bases separated the two germline ends. Germline CDR1 and CDR2: MDHEN and SYDVKM. The CDR3 is 12 residues long. CDR3 protein: CASGINQGPQHF. CDR3 DNA: TGTGCCAGCGGGATTAACCAGGGGCCCCAGCATTTT.

Comment on this clone: A junction boundary mismatches the germline segment, possibly from a read error. The same CDR3 also results from other DNA sequences found in this sample. This chain links TRBV5-1 with TRBJ2-5, with unresolved D. The CDR3 length is 12 residues. Germline-derived CDR1 and CDR2 are SGHRS and YFSETQ. CDR3 sequence (DNA): TGCGCCAGCAGCTTCGACCAGGAGACCCAGTACTTC. Amino acid sequence: CASSFDQETQYF.